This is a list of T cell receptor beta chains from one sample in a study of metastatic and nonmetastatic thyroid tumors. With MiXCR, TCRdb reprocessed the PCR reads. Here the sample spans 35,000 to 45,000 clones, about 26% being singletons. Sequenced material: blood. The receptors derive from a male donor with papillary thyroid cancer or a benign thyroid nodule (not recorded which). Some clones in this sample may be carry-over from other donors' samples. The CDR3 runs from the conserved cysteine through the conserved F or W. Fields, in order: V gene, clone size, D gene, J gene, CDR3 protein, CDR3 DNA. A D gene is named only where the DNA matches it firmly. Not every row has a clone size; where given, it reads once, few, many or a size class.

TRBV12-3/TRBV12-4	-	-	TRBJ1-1	CASSRATGEAFF	TGTGCCAGCAGTCGAGCTACAGGGGAAGCTTTCTTT
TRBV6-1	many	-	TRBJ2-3	CASREDNTDTQYF	TGTGCCAGCAGGGAAGATAACACAGATACGCAGTATTTT
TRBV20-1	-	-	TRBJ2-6	CSAPDSGANVLTF	TGCAGTGCTCCAGACTCTGGGGCCAACGTCCTGACTTTC
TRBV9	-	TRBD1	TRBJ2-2	CASSVAGTGLITGELFF	TGTGCCAGCAGCGTTGCCGGGACAGGGTTAATCACCGGGGAGCTGTTTTTT
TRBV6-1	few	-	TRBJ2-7	CASSEHYEQYF	TGTGCCAGCAGTGAACACTACGAGCAGTACTTC
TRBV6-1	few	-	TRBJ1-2	CASSLQWGVHYGYTF	TGTGCCAGCAGCCTCCAGTGGGGGGTCCACTATGGCTACACCTTC
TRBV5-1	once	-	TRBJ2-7	CASSLGSWWGSSYEQYF	TGCGCCAGCAGCTTGGGGAGTTGGTGGGGTTCTTCCTACGAGCAGTACTTC
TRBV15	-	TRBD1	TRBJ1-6	CATSSRDRGNSPLHF	TGTGCCACCAGCAGCCGGGACAGGGGCAATTCACCCCTCCACTTT
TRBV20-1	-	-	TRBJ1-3	CSARDSVGGSGNTIYF	TGCAGTGCTAGAGATTCGGTCGGGGGCTCTGGAAACACCATATATTTT
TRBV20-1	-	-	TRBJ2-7	CSARRVGRFEQYF	TGCAGTGCGAGGAGAGTCGGTCGTTTCGAGCAGTACTTC
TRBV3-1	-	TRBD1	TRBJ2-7	CASSTSRGRGGSYEQYF	TGTGCCAGCAGCACTTCAAGGGGGCGCGGTGGCTCCTACGAGCAGTACTTC
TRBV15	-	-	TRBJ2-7	CATSRSVVTGELYF	TGTGCCACCAGCAGGTCGGTTGTAACCGGGGAGCTGTACTTC
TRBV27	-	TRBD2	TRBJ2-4	CASSLWTSGSVNIQYF	TGTGCCAGCAGTTTATGGACTAGCGGGAGTGTAAACATTCAGTACTTC
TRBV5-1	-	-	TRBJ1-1	CASSLGGEKAFF	TGCGCCAGCAGCTTGGGCGGGGAGAAAGCTTTCTTT
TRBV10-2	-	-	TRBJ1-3	CASGDFHSGNTIYF	TGCGCCAGCGGGGACTTTCACTCTGGAAACACCATATATTTT
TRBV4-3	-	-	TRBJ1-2	CASSQGGQKGGYTF	TGCGCCAGCAGCCAAGGGGGCCAAAAGGGTGGCTACACCTTC
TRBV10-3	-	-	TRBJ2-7	CAALQVHHEQYF	TGTGCCGCCCTACAGGTTCACCACGAGCAGTACTTC
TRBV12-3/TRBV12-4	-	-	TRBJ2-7	CASSSSALGRDYEQYF	TGTGCCAGCAGTTCTTCCGCCCTGGGCAGGGACTACGAGCAGTACTTC
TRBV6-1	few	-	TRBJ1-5	CASSPLPDGLHQPQHF	TGTGCCAGCAGCCCCCTCCCCGACGGCCTACATCAGCCCCAGCATTTT
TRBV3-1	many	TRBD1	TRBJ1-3	CASRGDSSGNTIYF	TGTGCCAGCAGGGGGGACAGCTCTGGAAACACCATATATTTT
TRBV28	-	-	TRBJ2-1	CASSFGRGMSYNEQFF	TGTGCCAGCAGTTTCGGGCGTGGGATGTCCTACAATGAGCAGTTCTTC
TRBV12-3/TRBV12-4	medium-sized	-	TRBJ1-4	CASSSREKLFF	TGTGCCAGCAGTTCCAGGGAAAAACTGTTTTTT
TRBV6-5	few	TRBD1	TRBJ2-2	CASSSTEDRHTGELFF	TGTGCCAGCAGTTCCACCGAGGACAGGCACACCGGGGAGCTGTTTTTT
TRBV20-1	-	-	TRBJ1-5	CSAPLYKQESNQPQHF	TGCAGTGCTCCCTTATACAAGCAGGAAAGCAATCAGCCCCAGCATTTT
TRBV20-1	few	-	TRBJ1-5	CSARQGGQPQHF	TGCAGTGCTAGACAGGGAGGTCAGCCCCAGCATTTT